The 25 T cell receptor beta chains listed next were all sequenced from one sample in a study of siplizumab effects on memory and regulatory T cells. The table came from immunoSEQ multiplex PCR; TCRdb's copy has only in-frame clones and leaves some out. Here the sample spans about 52,000 clones, nearly 98% being singletons. Sample: naive CD4+ T cells sorted from blood. Receptors were obtained from a human donor in good health.

The genes are TRBV6-5 and TRBJ2-1; the D gene could be TRBD1 or TRBD2 (8 bases each). Germline-derived CDR1 and CDR2 are MNHEY and SVGAGI. V was cut by 2 bases and J by 9 bases, with 14 bases left in between. The CDR3 has 14 residues. The CDR3 DNA sequence: TGTGCCAGCAGTTACCAGGGGGCGGGAGGTGAGCAGTTCTTC. It codes for CASSYQGAGGEQFF.

V usage is TRBV18 and J usage is TRBJ2-1; D is possibly TRBD1 (5 bases). This CDR3 spans 16 amino acids. From germline, CDR1 is KGHSH and CDR2 LQKENI. V shed 1 base and J shed 6 bases, with 16 bases lying between them. The CDR3, as DNA: TGTGCCAGCTCACCACGGGGTGGTGGCAGGGTCAATGAGCAGTTCTTC. It yields the protein CASSPRGGGRVNEQFF.

The genes are TRBV10-3 and TRBJ2-7, with 12 bases identical to TRBD1. Germline CDR1 ENHRY, CDR2 SYGVKD. V trimming: 4 bases; J trimming: 7 bases; junction bases outside the gene matches: 5. The CDR3 is made up of 14 amino acids. The CDR3 loop is CAISVRDRGREQYF. CDR3 nucleotide sequence: TGTGCCATCAGTGTACGGGACAGGGGGCGTGAGCAGTACTTC.

The rearrangement uses TRBV5-1 and TRBJ2-1; D could derive from TRBD1 or TRBD2 (6 bases each). Germline V lookup: CDR1 SGHRS, CDR2 YFSETQ. The ends were cut back, 2 bases at V and 9 bases at J, with 15 bases in the middle. This CDR3 region has 14 residues. The CDR3 sequence: CASSLWGAVSEQFF. DNA for the CDR3: TGCGCCAGCAGCTTATGGGGGGCCGTAAGTGAGCAGTTCTTC.

The V call is TRBV19, the J call TRBJ2-1; TRBD2 matches at 11 bases. This CDR3 spans 16 amino acids. J gave up 6 bases and V 5 bases, and 9 bases lay outside the gene matches. Germline CDR1 LNHDA, CDR2 SQIVND (reference sequence). The CDR3 region has the DNA TGTGCCAGTAGTCCGAATAGCGGGAGGGCCTCCAATGAGCAGTTCTTC. Amino acids: CASSPNSGRASNEQFF.

The chain carries TRBV5-1 and TRBJ2-1, with 12 bases fitting TRBD2. The CDR3 runs 15 residues. The V gene end was trimmed by 4 bases and the J gene end by 8 bases; junction bases not matched to a gene: 7. Germline CDR1 and CDR2: SGHRS and YFSETQ. CDR3 region: CASSMTSGRGDEQFF. CDR3 bases: TGCGCCAGCAGCATGACTAGCGGGAGAGGGGATGAGCAGTTCTTC.

The V and J genes are TRBV6-5 and TRBJ2-5; 8 nucleotides match TRBD1. The CDR3 spans 14 residues. Losses at the gene ends were 5 bases for V and 4 bases for J; bases not matched to a gene: 6. Germline CDR1 reads MNHEY; CDR2 reads SVGAGI. CDR3 coding DNA: TGTGCCAGCAGTGCCCAGGGGGCTAGAGAGACCCAGTACTTC. Residues: CASSAQGARETQYF.

The genes are TRBV7-9 and TRBJ2-5; unclear D gene. Germline assignment: CDR1 SEHNR and CDR2 FQNEAQ (reference sequence). The length of the CDR3 is 13 residues. V was cut by 3 bases and J by 2 bases, with 7 bases left in between. The CDR3 coding sequence is TGTGCCAGCAGCTTGGAGCTACAAGAGACCCAGTACTTC. This codes for CASSLELQETQYF.

The chain is built from TRBV10-1 and TRBJ2-7; 10 nucleotides match TRBD2. CDR3 length: 15 amino acids. The V gene end was trimmed by 2 bases and the J gene end by 4 bases; junction bases not matched to a gene: 5. Germline CDR1 and CDR2: WNHNN and SYGVQD (reference sequence). The DNA of the CDR3 is TGCGCCAGCAGTGAGACCCTAGCGGGAGCGTACGAGCAGTACTTC. The encoded protein is CASSETLAGAYEQYF.

V usage is TRBV18 and J usage is TRBJ2-1, with TRBD1 matching 8 bases. The ends lost 4 bases at V and 9 bases at J; junction bases unmatched: 8. This CDR3 has 14 residues. Per the germline V gene, CDR1 is KGHSH and CDR2 is LQKENI. CDR3 residues: CASSLYRGVGEQFF. The CDR3 coding sequence is TGTGCCAGCTCACTGTACAGGGGGGTCGGTGAGCAGTTCTTC.

The CDR3 protein is CASSTRDRYTEAFF. The DNA of the CDR3 is TGTGCCAGCAGTACGAGGGACAGATACACTGAAGCTTTCTTT. V gene TRBV28 combines with J gene TRBJ1-1, with 7 nucleotides matching TRBD1. The V and J ends lost 5 bases and 3 bases, in that order; junction bases with no gene match: 6. The CDR3 runs 14 residues. In germline, CDR1 is MDHEN, CDR2 SYDVKM.

The genes are TRBV6-6 and TRBJ1-1, with 9 positions matching TRBD1. The CDR3 totals 14 residues. Germline loops: CDR1 MNHNY, CDR2 SVGAGI (reference sequence). V lost 4 bases, J lost 5 bases, and 5 bases stayed unmatched. In nucleotides, the CDR3 is TGTGCCAGCAGTTTGACAGGGGGAGGAACTGAAGCTTTCTTT. This translates into CASSLTGGGTEAFF.

The chain combines TRBV5-1 with TRBJ1-5; 9 bases map to TRBD1. The V and J ends lost 4 bases and 6 bases, in that order; junction bases with no gene match: 8. Germline lookup yields CDR1 SGHRS and CDR2 YFSETQ. The CDR3 runs to 15 residues. The CDR3 spells CASSPRTGVGQPQHF. CDR3 bases: TGCGCCAGCAGCCCGAGGACAGGGGTGGGTCAGCCCCAGCATTTT. Variable domain in full (rest from reference TRBV5-1 and TRBJ1-5): KAGVTQTPRYLIKTRGQQVTLSCSPISGHRSVSWYQQTPGQGLQFLFEYFSETQRNKGNFPGRFSGRQFSNSRSEMNVSTLELGDSALYLCASSPRTGVGQPQHFGDGTRLSIL.

The CDR3 DNA is TGCAGCGGAAAAGAGGGGGAGACCCAGTACTTC. Translated: CSGKEGETQYF. The J gene is TRBJ2-5, the V gene TRBV29-1; tentatively, D is TRBD1 or TRBD2 (5 bases each). The CDR3 runs to 11 residues. Germline V lookup: CDR1 SQVTM, CDR2 ANQGSEA. Trimming took 7 bases from V and 5 from J, leaving 11 bases between them. The complete variable domain, with remaining parts taken from reference TRBV29-1 and TRBJ2-5, reads SAVISQKPSRDICQRGTSLTIQCQVDSQVTMMFWYRQQPGQSLTLIATANQGSEATYESGFVIDKFPISRPNLTFSTLTVSNMSPEDSSIYLCSGKEGETQYFGPGTRLLVL.

This rearrangement joins TRBV19 to TRBJ2-3; 7 bases agree with TRBD1. The CDR3 is made up of 13 amino acids. V lost 2 bases, J lost 6 bases, and 2 bases stayed unmatched. CDR1 is LNHDA and CDR2 is SQIVND in the germline V gene (reference sequence). The CDR3 spells CASSINRGDTQYF. CDR3 DNA: TGTGCCAGTAGTATAAACAGGGGTGATACGCAGTATTTT.

The chain employs TRBV7-9 and TRBJ2-3; no reliable D call. V was trimmed by 5 bases and J by 2 bases, leaving 14 bases between them. The germline gives CDR1 SEHNR, CDR2 FQNEAQ (reference sequence). This CDR3 has 15 residues. The CDR3 loop reads CASSPWAQATDTQYF. The CDR3 region has the DNA TGTGCCAGCAGCCCCTGGGCCCAGGCCACAGATACGCAGTATTTT.

This CDR3 reads CATRQGFDTGELFF. DNA for the CDR3: TGTGCCACCCGACAGGGTTTTGACACCGGGGAGCTGTTTTTT. The rearrangement joins TRBV25-1 to TRBJ2-2; 7 nucleotides match TRBD1. This CDR3 is 14 amino acids long. Germline loops: CDR1 MGHDK, CDR2 SYGVNS. V trimming: 10 bases; J trimming: 3 bases; junction bases outside the gene matches: 8.

The genes are TRBV6-4 and TRBJ2-2; no firm D call. The germline CDR1 and CDR2 sequences are MRHNA and SNTAGT. Trimming removed 6 bases from V and 1 base from J, with 9 bases in between. This CDR3 spans 14 amino acids. The CDR3 coding sequence is TGTGCCAGCAGACCGGACCAGAACACCGGGGAGCTGTTTTTT. Encoded protein: CASRPDQNTGELFF.

The J gene is TRBJ1-5, the V gene TRBV10-1; D remains ambiguous. The V and J ends lost 3 bases and 3 bases respectively, with 3 bases between them. The CDR3 has 12 residues. CDR1 is WNHNN, CDR2 SYGVQD, per germline (reference sequence). CDR3 DNA: TGCGCCAGCAGTGATGACAATCAGCCCCAGCATTTT. This encodes CASSDDNQPQHF.

This CDR3 is CASSLNAAGSSYEQYF. DNA of the CDR3: TGCGCCAGCAGCTTGAATGCGGCGGGGAGCTCCTACGAGCAGTACTTC. V is TRBV5-1 and J is TRBJ2-7; TRBD2 is a possible D gene (6 bases). V was pared by 1 base and J by 0 bases, with 14 bases between. Germline lookup yields CDR1 SGHRS and CDR2 YFSETQ. The CDR3 totals 16 residues.

The chain has TRBV11-3 and TRBJ1-6; no reliable D call. The CDR3 extends over 13 amino acids. The germline CDR1 and CDR2 sequences are SGHNT and YENEEA. With 2 bases removed from V and 11 bases from J, the gap between germline ends came to 10 bases. The CDR3 sequence: CASSLYLDTPLHF. The CDR3 DNA sequence: TGTGCCAGCAGCTTATACCTGGATACACCCCTCCACTTT.

This chain connects TRBV30 to TRBJ2-2, with TRBD1 identical over 10 bases. V trimming: 2 bases; J trimming: 1 base; junction bases outside the gene matches: 7. There are 17 residues in the CDR3. The germline gives CDR1 GTSNPN, CDR2 SVGIG (reference sequence). The CDR3 DNA reads as TGTGCCTGGAGTAGGGACAGGACAGGGGGGAACACCGGGGAGCTGTTTTTT. Amino acids: CAWSRDRTGGNTGELFF.

The V gene is TRBV28, the J gene TRBJ1-1, with 7 positions matching TRBD1. Losses at the gene ends were 6 bases for V and 2 bases for J; bases not matched to a gene: 3. The V gene's germline CDR1 is MDHEN and CDR2 SYDVKM. This CDR3 region has 13 residues. The CDR3 DNA follows: TGTGCCAGCAGAAGGGACAGCAACACTGAAGCTTTCTTT. Translated: CASRRDSNTEAFF.

This clone was recorded once. The J gene is TRBJ1-2, the V gene TRBV19; unclear D gene. Deletions cut 1 base from V and 5 bases from J, with 20 bases between. Germline-derived CDR1 and CDR2 are LNHDA and SQIVND (reference sequence). The CDR3 covers 17 residues. The CDR3 region is CASSIVRSVEGAYGYTF. The CDR3 DNA follows: TGTGCCAGTAGTATAGTGCGGTCGGTTGAAGGAGCTTATGGCTACACCTTC.

The rearrangement joins TRBV18 to TRBJ2-7, with D perhaps matching TRBD2 (5 bases). The CDR3 extends over 16 amino acids. From germline, CDR1 is KGHSH and CDR2 LQKENI. V lost 3 bases and J lost 2, with 17 bases in between. CDR3 in amino acids: CASSPYVGSGAYEQYF. In DNA, the CDR3 is TGTGCCAGCTCACCCTATGTTGGGAGTGGTGCCTACGAGCAGTACTTC.